This T cell receptor beta chain was identified in a study of blood T cell repertoires in COVID-19. Overall study context: Samples came from the United States, Italy and Spain, spanning acute and convalescent COVID-19.

Study members were between roughly 18 and 89 years old and lived in roughly 24 US regions. Categorization into cohorts depended on clinical history that participants reported. In germline, CDR1 is MDHEN, CDR2 SYDVKM. This CDR3 comprises 14 residues. Trimming removed 2 bases at V and 9 bases at J, with 15 bases between. Measured with immunoSEQ multiplex PCR; TCRdb has only the in-frame clones, and not every one. This sample has approximately 440,000 clones; 90% occur once, and the top ten carry 0.6%. The chain joins TRBV28 to TRBJ2-3; D perhaps matches TRBD2 (5 bases). Sequenced sample: PBMCs or T cells enriched from blood (not recorded which). The clonotype originates from a man between 18 and 29 years old who had recovered from COVID-19. The CDR3 spells CASSLNTPSGTQYF. As DNA, the CDR3 is TGTGCCAGCAGTTTAAATACCCCTTCGGGAACGCAGTATTTT.